This T cell receptor beta chain was found in a study of blood T cell repertoires in COVID-19. Some clones are missing from TCRdb's copy, which holds only in-frame ones; the method was immunoSEQ multiplex PCR. The data show about 280,000 clones, approximately 80% seen once. Germline V gene sequence: CDR1 LNHDA, CDR2 SQIVND (reference sequence). The CDR3 is 15 amino acids. The V gene lost 5 bases and the J gene lost 0 bases, with 13 bases spanning the gap. The V call is TRBV19, the J call TRBJ1-1, with D maybe TRBD1 (5 bases). Sequencing used PBMCs or T cells enriched from blood (not recorded which). The sequence came from a man in his forties who had been exposed to COVID-19. The chain's CDR3 is CASSRGDPMNTEAFF. DNA of the CDR3: TGTGCCAGTAGTCGCGGGGACCCCATGAACACTGAAGCTTTCTTT.